Presented here are 5 T cell receptor beta chains from one specimen sequenced in a study of blood T cell repertoires in COVID-19. The assay was immunoSEQ multiplex PCR, and TCRdb's table has in-frame clones only and misses some. The table includes under 300,000 clones, roughly 82% detected once. What was sequenced was peripheral blood. The origin of the receptors is a woman aged 80 or over with active or convalescent COVID-19.

The chain joins TRBV19 to TRBJ1-5; 8 bases are shared with TRBD1. The J segment lost 6 bases and the V segment lost 3 bases, leaving 7 bases of the junction unmatched. CDR1 LNHDA and CDR2 SQIVND come from the germline V gene (reference sequence). The CDR3 covers 15 residues. Written as DNA, the CDR3 is TGTGCCAGTAGTATCCTTGACAGGGGTGTTCAGCCCCAGCATTTT. Translating gives CASSILDRGVQPQHF.

The V gene is TRBV19, the J gene TRBJ2-2; D possibly corresponds to TRBD2 (6 bases). V was cut by 6 bases and J by 7 bases, with 21 bases left in between. Germline CDR1 is LNHDA and CDR2 is SQIVND (reference sequence). CDR3 length: 16 amino acids. The CDR3 bases are TGTGCCAGTAGGTGGGGAGGCCAAAGGTTTATCGGGGAGCTGTTTTTT. Protein product: CASRWGGQRFIGELFF.

This clone has only a few counts. The V and J genes are TRBV18 and TRBJ2-1, with 8 nucleotides matching TRBD1. The J segment lost 6 bases and the V segment lost 6 bases, leaving 10 bases of the junction unmatched. Germline V gives CDR1 KGHSH, CDR2 LQKENI. The CDR3 runs to 15 residues. The CDR3 here is CASSSDRGGGNEQFF. As DNA, the CDR3 is TGTGCCAGCTCCTCAGACAGGGGAGGTGGCAATGAGCAGTTCTTC.

The chain links TRBV7-9 to TRBJ1-2; TRBD1 aligns across 7 bases. J gave up 2 bases and V 5 bases, and 2 bases lay outside the gene matches. The CDR3 spans 13 residues. In germline, CDR1 is SEHNR, CDR2 FQNEAQ (reference sequence). The CDR3 coding sequence is TGTGCCAGCAGCCGGGACAGAAACTATGGCTACACCTTC. Amino acids: CASSRDRNYGYTF.

This clone was found a few times. V is TRBV29-1 and J is TRBJ1-2, with a weak D call TRBD1 (5 bases). Germline V CDR1 and CDR2: SQVTM, ANQGSEA. Trimming took off 6 bases at V and 4 bases at J, with 15 bases between the two ends. The CDR3 runs 13 residues. CDR3 nucleotides: TGCAGCGTCTCAGGGTCACTTTTCTATGGCTACACCTTC. It codes for CSVSGSLFYGYTF.